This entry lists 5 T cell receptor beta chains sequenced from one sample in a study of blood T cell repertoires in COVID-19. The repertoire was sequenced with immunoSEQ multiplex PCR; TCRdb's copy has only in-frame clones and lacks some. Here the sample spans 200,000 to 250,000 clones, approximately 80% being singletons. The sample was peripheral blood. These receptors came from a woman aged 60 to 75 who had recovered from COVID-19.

The DNA of the CDR3 is TGTGCCAGTAAACTTGGACAGTCCGATCAGCCCCAGCATTTT. Its translation: CASKLGQSDQPQHF. The rearrangement joins TRBV19 to TRBJ1-5; tentatively, D is TRBD1 (6 bases). Germline-derived CDR1 and CDR2 are LNHDA and SQIVND (reference sequence). This CDR3 has 14 residues. Between the trimmed V and J ends, which lost 7 bases and 5 bases, there was a span of 15 bases.

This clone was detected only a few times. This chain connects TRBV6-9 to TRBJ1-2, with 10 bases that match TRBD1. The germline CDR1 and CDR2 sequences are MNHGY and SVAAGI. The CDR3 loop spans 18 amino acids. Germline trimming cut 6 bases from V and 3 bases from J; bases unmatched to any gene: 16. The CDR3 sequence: CASSPLPSTGGDDYGYTF. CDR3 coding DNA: TGTGCCAGCAGCCCCCTCCCGTCGACAGGGGGCGACGACTATGGCTACACCTTC.

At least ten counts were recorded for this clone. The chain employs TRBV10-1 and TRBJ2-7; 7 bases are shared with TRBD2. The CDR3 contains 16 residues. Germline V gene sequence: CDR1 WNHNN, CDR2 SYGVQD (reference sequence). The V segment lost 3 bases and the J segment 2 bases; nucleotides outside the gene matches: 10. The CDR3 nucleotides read TGCGCCAGCAGTGAACGATGCCAGCGGGGTACCTACGAGCAGTACTTC. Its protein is CASSERCQRGTYEQYF.

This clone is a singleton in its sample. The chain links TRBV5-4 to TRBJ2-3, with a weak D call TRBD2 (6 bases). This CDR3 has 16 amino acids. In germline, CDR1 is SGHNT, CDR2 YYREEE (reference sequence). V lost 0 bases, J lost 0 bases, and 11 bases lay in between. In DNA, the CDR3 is TGTGCCAGCAGCTTGGCCGGGACTTCTAGCACAGATACGCAGTATTTT. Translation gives CASSLAGTSSTDTQYF.

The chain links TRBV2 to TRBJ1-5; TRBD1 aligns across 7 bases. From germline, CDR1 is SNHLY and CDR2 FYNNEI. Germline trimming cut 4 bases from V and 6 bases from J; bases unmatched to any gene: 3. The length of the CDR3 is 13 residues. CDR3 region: CASSAEGAQPQHF. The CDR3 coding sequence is TGTGCCAGCAGTGCCGAGGGGGCTCAGCCCCAGCATTTT. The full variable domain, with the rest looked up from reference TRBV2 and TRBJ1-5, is EPEVTQTPSHQVTQMGQEVILRCVPISNHLYFYWYRQILGQKVEFLVSFYNNEISEKSEIFDDQFSVERPDGSNFTLKIRSTKLEDSAMYFCASSAEGAQPQHFGDGTRLSIL.